The 6 T cell receptor beta chains listed next were all sequenced from one sample in a study of blood T cell repertoires in COVID-19. Assay: immunoSEQ multiplex PCR; the TCRdb copy retains only in-frame clones and omits some. The sample carries roughly 33,000 clones, 60% to 80% recorded once. The source material was peripheral blood. These receptors originate from a woman between 55 and 75 years old with acute or convalescent COVID-19.

This clone occurred a few times. The chain carries TRBV4-2 and TRBJ2-7; 12 positions match TRBD2. Germline V gene sequence: CDR1 LGHNA, CDR2 YNFKEQ. The CDR3 totals 15 residues. The V segment lost 1 base and the J segment 3 bases; nucleotides outside the gene matches: 1. CDR3 protein: CASSQGTSGNYEQYF. The DNA for the CDR3 is TGTGCCAGCAGCCAAGGGACTAGCGGGAACTACGAGCAGTACTTC.

The chain is built from TRBV5-8 and TRBJ2-5; 8 bases line up with TRBD1. The CDR3 runs to 16 residues. With V trimmed by 1 base and J by 4 bases, 9 bases remained unmatched. From germline, CDR1 is SGHTS and CDR2 YDEGEE. In DNA form, the CDR3 reads TGTGCCAGCAGCTTGTCTGGCAGGGGGCATGGAGAGACCCAGTACTTC. Translation gives CASSLSGRGHGETQYF.

The chain employs TRBV9 and TRBJ2-5, with 9 bases lining up with TRBD1. With V trimmed by 0 bases and J by 6 bases, 6 bases remained unmatched. The germline CDR1 and CDR2 sequences are SGDLS and YYNGEE. This CDR3 spans 15 amino acids. CDR3 bases: TGTGCCAGCAGCGTAGAGGGACAGGGTCCGAAGACCCAGTACTTC. This codes for CASSVEGQGPKTQYF.

In this sample, this clone turned up once. The rearrangement joins TRBV29-1 to TRBJ1-2, with 7 bases lining up with TRBD1. The CDR3 consists of 12 residues. Germline assignment: CDR1 SQVTM and CDR2 ANQGSEA. V trimming: 3 bases; J trimming: 6 bases; junction bases outside the gene matches: 4. DNA of the CDR3: TGCAGCGTTGACGGACAGGATGATGGCTACACCTTC. Protein product: CSVDGQDDGYTF.

V and J are TRBV15 and TRBJ2-1; 10 bases are shared with TRBD2. The length of the CDR3 is 15 residues. J was trimmed by 9 bases and V by 1 base; bases with no gene match: 6. The germline V gene encodes CDR1 LNHNV and CDR2 YYDKDF (reference sequence). The DNA for the CDR3 is TGTGCCACCAGCAGAGGAAGCGGGGGGGGATTTGAGCAGTTCTTC. This codes for CATSRGSGGGFEQFF.

V usage is TRBV5-4 and J usage is TRBJ2-3; D is possibly TRBD2 (5 bases). The CDR3 length is 15 residues. V lost 4 bases and J 1 base, leaving 13 bases between the germline ends. Germline lookup yields CDR1 SGHNT and CDR2 YYREEE (reference sequence). The CDR3 loop is CASSPILAGTDTQYF. The CDR3 DNA is TGTGCCAGCAGCCCGATCCTAGCCGGCACAGATACGCAGTATTTT.